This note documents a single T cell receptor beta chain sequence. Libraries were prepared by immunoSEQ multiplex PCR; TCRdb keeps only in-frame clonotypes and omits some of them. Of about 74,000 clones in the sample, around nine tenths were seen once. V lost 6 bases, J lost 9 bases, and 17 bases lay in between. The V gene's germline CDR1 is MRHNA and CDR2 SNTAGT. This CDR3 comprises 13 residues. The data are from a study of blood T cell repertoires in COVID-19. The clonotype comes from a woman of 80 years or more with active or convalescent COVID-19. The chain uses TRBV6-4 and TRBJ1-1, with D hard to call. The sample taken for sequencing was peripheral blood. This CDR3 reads CASSTDGTDKAFF. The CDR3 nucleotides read TGTGCCAGCAGCACAGACGGAACCGACAAAGCTTTCTTT.